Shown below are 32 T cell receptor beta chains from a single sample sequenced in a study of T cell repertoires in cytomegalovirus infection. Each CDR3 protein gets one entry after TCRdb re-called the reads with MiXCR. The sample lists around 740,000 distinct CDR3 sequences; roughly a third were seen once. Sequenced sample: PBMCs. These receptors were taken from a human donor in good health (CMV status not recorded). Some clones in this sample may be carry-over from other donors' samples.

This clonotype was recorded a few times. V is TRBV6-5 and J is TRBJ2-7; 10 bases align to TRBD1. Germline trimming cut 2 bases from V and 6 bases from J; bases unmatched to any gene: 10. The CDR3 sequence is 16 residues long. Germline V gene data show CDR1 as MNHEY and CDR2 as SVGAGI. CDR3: CASSYDRDRGFREQYF. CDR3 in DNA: TGTGCCAGCAGTTACGACCGGGACAGGGGTTTCCGCGAGCAGTACTTC.

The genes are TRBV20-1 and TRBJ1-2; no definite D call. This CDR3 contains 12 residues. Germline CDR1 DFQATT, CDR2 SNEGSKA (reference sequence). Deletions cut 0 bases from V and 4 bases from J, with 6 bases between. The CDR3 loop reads CSARDSIYGYTF. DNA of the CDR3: TGCAGTGCTAGAGATTCAATCTATGGCTACACCTTC.

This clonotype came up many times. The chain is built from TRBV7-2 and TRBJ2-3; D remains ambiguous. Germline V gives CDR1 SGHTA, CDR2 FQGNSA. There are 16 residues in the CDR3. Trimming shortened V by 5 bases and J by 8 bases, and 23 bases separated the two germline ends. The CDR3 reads CASSPPSSRPTATQYF. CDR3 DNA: TGTGCCAGCAGCCCACCCAGTTCCCGACCGACCGCTACGCAGTATTTT.

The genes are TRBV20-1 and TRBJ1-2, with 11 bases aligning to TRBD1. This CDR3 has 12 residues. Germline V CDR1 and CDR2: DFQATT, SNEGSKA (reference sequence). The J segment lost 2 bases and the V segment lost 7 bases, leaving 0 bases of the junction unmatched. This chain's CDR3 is CSGTGGNYGYTF. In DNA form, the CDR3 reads TGCAGTGGGACAGGGGGCAACTATGGCTACACCTTC.

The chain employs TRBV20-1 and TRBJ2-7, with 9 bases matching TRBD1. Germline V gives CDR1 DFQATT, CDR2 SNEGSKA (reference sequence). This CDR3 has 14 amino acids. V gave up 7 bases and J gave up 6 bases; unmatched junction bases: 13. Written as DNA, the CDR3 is TGCAGTGGAAGAACCGGGACAGGGTACCTCGAGCAGTACTTC. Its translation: CSGRTGTGYLEQYF.

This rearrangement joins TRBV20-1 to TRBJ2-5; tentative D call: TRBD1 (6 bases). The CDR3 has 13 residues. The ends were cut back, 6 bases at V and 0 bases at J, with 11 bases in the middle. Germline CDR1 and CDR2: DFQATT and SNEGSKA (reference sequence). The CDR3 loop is CSALRDNQETQYF. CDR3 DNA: TGCAGTGCGTTACGGGACAACCAAGAGACCCAGTACTTC.

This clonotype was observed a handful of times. The CDR3 bases are TGTGCCAGCAGCTCGGGACAGTATGAAAACATTCAGTACTTC. It encodes CASSSGQYENIQYF. The J gene is TRBJ2-4, the V gene TRBV7-9; 7 bases fit TRBD1. CDR1 SEHNR and CDR2 FQNEAQ come from the germline V gene (reference sequence). V lost 4 bases and J lost 5; bases outside the gene matches: 5. This CDR3 region has 14 residues.

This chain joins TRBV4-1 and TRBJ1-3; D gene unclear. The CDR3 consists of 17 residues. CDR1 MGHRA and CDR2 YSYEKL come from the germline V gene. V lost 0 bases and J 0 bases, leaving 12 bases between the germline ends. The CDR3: CASSQDGVGVSGNTIYF. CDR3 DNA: TGCGCCAGCAGCCAAGATGGAGTCGGGGTCTCTGGAAACACCATATATTTT.

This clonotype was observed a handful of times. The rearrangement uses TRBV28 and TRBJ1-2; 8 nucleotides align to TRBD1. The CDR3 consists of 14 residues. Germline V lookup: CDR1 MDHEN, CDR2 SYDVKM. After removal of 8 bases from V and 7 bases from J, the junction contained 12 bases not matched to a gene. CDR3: CASEQGGLRFGYTF. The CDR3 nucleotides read TGTGCCAGCGAACAGGGGGGTCTTAGGTTTGGCTACACCTTC.

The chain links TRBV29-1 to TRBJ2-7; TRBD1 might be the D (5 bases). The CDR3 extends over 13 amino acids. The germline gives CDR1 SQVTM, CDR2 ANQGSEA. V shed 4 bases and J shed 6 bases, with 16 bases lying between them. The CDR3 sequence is CSVVRQLGSEQYF. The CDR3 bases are TGCAGCGTTGTTAGACAGCTGGGTTCCGAGCAGTACTTC.

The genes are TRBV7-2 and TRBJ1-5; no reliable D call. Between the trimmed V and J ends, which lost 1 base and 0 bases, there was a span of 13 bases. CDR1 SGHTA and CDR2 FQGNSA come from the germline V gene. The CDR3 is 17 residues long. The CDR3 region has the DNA TGTGCCAGCAGCTTAGGGGAAGGGTACTATAGCAATCAGCCCCAGCATTTT. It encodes CASSLGEGYYSNQPQHF.

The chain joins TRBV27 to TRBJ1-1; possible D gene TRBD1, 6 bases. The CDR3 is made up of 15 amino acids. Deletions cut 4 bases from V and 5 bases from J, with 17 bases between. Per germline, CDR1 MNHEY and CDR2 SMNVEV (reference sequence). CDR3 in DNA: TGTGCCAGCAGTTCCGTGGCACAGGGTTGGACTGAAGCTTTCTTT. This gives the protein CASSSVAQGWTEAFF.

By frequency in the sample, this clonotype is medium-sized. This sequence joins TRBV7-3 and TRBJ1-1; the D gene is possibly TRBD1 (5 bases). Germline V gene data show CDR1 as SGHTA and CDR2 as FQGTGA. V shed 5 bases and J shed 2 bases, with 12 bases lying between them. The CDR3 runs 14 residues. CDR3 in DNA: TGTGCCAGCAGCCTCGAGGGGCGAAACACTGAAGCTTTCTTT. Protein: CASSLEGRNTEAFF.

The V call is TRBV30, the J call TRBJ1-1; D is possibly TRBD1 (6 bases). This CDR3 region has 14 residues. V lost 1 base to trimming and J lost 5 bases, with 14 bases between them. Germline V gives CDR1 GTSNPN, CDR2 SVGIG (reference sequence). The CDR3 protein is CAWSAQGWGTEAFF. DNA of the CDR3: TGTGCCTGGAGTGCACAGGGTTGGGGGACTGAAGCTTTCTTT.

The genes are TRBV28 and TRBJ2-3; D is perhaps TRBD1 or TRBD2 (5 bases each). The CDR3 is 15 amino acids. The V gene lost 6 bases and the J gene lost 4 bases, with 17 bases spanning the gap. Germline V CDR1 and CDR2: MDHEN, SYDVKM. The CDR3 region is CASSSGTEGADTQYF. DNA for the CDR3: TGTGCCAGCAGCTCGGGAACAGAAGGGGCAGATACGCAGTATTTT.

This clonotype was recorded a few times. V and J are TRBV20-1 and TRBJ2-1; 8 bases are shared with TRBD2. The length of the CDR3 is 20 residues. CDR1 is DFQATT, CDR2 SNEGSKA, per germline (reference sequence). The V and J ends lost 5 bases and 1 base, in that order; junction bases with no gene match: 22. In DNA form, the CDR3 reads TGCAGTGCTCGCGTGAGTCCCTTAAGCGGGAGCCCACAATCCTACAATGAGCAGTTCTTC. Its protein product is CSARVSPLSGSPQSYNEQFF.

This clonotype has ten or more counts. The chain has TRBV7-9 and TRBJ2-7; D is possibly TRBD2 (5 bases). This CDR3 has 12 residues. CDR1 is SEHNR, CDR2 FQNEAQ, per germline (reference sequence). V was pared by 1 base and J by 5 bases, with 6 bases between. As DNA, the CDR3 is TGTGCCAGCAGCTTAGGGGGAGACGAGCAGTACTTC. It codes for CASSLGGDEQYF. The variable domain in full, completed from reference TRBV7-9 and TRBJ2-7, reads DTGVSQNPRHKITKRGQNVTFRCDPISEHNRLYWYRQTLGQGPEFLTYFQNEAQLEKSRLLSDRFSAERPKGSFSTLEIQRTEQGDSAMYLCASSLGGDEQYFGPGTRLTVT.

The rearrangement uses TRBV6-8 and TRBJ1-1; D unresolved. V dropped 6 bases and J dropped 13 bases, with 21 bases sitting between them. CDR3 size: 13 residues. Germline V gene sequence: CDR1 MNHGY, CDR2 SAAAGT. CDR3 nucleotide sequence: TGTGCCAGCAGGCATCGGCCATACACTGAATATTTCTTT. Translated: CASRHRPYTEYFF.

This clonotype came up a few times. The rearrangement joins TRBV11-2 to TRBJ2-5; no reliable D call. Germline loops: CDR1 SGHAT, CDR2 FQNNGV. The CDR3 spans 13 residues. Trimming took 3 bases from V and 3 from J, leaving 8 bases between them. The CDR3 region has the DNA TGTGCCAGCAGCTTTCGGCATGAAGAGACCCAGTACTTC. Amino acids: CASSFRHEETQYF.

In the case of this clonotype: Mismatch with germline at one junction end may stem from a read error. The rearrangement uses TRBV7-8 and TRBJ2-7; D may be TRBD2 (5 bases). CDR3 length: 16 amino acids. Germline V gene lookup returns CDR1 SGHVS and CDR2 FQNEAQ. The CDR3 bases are TGTGTCAGCAGCCCCCCAGGAGCCTCGGGGACCTACGAGCAGTACTTC. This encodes CVSSPPGASGTYEQYF.

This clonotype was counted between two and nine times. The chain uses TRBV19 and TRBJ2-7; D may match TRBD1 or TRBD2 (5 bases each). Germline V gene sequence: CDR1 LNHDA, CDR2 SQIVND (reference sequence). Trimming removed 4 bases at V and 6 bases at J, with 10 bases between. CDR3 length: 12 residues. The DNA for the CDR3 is TGTGCCAGTAGTACGGGGCTTGCCGAGCAGTACTTC. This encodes CASSTGLAEQYF.

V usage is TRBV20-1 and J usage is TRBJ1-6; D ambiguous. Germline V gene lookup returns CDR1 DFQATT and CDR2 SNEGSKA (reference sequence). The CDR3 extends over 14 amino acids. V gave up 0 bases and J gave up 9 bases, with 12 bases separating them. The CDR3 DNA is TGCAGTGCTAGAGAGACACTAGGCATTTCACCCCTCCACTTT. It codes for CSARETLGISPLHF.

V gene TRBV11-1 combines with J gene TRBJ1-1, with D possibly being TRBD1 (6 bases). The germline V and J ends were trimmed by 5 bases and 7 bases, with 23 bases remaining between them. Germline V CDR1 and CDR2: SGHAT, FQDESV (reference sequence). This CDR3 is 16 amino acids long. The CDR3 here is CASSPLEPRQGSEAFF. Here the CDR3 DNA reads TGTGCCAGCAGCCCCCTTGAGCCACGGCAGGGGAGTGAAGCTTTCTTT.

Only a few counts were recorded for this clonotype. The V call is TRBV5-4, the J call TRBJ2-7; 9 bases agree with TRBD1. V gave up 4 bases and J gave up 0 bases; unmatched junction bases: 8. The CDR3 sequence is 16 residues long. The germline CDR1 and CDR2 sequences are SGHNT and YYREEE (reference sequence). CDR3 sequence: CASSVSRDRASYEQYF. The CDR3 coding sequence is TGTGCCAGCAGCGTGAGCCGGGACAGGGCCTCCTACGAGCAGTACTTC.

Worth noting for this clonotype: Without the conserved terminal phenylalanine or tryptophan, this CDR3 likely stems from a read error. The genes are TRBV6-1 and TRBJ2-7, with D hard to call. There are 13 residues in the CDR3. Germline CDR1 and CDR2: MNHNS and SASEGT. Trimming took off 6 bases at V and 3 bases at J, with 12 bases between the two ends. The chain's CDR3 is CASRLLVNYEQYL. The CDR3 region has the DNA TGTGCCAGCAGATTGCTAGTCAACTACGAGCAGTACTTA.

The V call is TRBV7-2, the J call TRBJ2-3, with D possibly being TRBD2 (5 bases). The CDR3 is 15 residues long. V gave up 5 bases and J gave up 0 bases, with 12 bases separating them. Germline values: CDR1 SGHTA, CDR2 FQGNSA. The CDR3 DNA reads TGTGCCAGCAGCACCGACTACCCCAGCACAGATACGCAGTATTTT. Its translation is CASSTDYPSTDTQYF. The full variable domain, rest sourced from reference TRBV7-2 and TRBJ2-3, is GAGVSQSPSNKVTEKGKDVELRCDPISGHTALYWYRQSLGQGLEFLIYFQGNSAPDKSGLPSDRFSAERTGGSVSTLTIQRTQQEDSAVYLCASSTDYPSTDTQYFGPGTRLTVL.

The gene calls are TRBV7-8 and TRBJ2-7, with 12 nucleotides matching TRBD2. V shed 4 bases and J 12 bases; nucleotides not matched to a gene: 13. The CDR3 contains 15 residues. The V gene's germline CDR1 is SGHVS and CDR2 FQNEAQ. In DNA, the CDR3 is TGTGCCAGCAGCTCCTCGACTAGCGGGAGTGTTGTGGGGTACTTC. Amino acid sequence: CASSSSTSGSVVGYF.

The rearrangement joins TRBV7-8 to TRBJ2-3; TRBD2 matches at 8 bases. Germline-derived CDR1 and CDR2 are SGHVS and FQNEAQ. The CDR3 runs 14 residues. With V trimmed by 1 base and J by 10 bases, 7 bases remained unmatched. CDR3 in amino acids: CASSLVGGGNPQYF. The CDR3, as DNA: TGTGCCAGCAGCTTAGTCGGGGGGGGCAACCCGCAGTATTTT.

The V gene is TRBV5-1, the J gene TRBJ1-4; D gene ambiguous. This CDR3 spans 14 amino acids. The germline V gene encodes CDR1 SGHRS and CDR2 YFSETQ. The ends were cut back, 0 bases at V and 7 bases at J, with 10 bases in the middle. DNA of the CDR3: TGCGCCAGCAGCTTGGAGGACCGGGGTGAAAAACTGTTTTTT. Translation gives CASSLEDRGEKLFF.

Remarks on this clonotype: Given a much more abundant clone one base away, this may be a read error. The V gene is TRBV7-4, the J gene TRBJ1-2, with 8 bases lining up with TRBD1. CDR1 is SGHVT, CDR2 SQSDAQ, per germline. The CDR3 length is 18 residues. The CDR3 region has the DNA TGTGCCAGCAGCTGGCTCCGGGACAGGACTTCCCCAAACTATTGCTACACCTTC. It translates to CASSWLRDRTSPNYCYTF.

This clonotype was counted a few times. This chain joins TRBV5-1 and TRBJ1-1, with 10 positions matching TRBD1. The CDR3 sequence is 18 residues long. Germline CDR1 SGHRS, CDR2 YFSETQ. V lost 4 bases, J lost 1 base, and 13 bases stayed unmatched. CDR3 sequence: CASSLRPRDRGSNTEAFF. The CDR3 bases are TGCGCCAGCAGCCTGCGGCCTCGGGACAGGGGATCGAACACTGAAGCTTTCTTT.

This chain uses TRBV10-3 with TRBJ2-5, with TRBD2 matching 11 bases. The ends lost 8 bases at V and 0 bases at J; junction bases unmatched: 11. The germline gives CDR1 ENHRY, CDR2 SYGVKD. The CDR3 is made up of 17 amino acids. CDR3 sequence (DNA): TGTGCCATCGGTCTAGCGGGGGGACCTAAGTACCAAGAGACCCAGTACTTC. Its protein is CAIGLAGGPKYQETQYF.